The clone carrying this T cell receptor beta chain was counted at least ten times. The record originates from a study of blood T cells in healthy people across ages. Primed by a sample-barcoded 5' primer and a J-beta primer mix, a second PCR proceeded for about 7 to 11 cycles. One entry per CDR3 protein results from TCRdb running MiXCR on the 5' RACE reads. The sample yields 900,000 to 950,000 distinct CDR3 sequences, 25% to 30% seen once. This same sample was also taken into another study, of T cells of mothers and their children.

The receptor was isolated from a woman aged 40 to 50 in good health. The sequenced sample was blood.

CDR3 DNA sequence: TGTGCCACCAGTGATCGGTCTTTGTCTAGCTCGCGAGAGACCCAGTACTTC. It encodes CATSDRSLSSSRETQYF. The chain combines TRBV24-1 with TRBJ2-5, with a possible D match to TRBD2 (5 bases). Germline V gene lookup returns CDR1 KGHDR and CDR2 SFDVKD. V lost 3 bases and J lost 4, with 20 bases in between. The CDR3 sequence is 17 residues long.